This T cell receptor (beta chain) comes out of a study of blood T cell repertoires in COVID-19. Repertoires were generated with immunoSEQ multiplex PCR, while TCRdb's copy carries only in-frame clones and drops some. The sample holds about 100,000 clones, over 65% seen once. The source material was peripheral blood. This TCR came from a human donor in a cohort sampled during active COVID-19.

CDR3 bases: TGTGCCAGCTCACCATTTGGACAGGCAGATTCACCCCTCCACTTT. Translating gives CASSPFGQADSPLHF. This chain connects TRBV18 to TRBJ1-6, with 7 bases lining up with TRBD1. This CDR3 region has 15 residues. Per germline, CDR1 KGHSH and CDR2 LQKENI. V lost 2 bases and J lost 8; bases outside the gene matches: 6.